One sample yielded the 24 T cell receptor beta chains listed below, sequenced in a study of shared clonotypes between healthy human individuals. TCRdb's copy holds only in-frame clones and misses some; the assay was immunoSEQ multiplex PCR. Altogether approximately 840,000 clones are present, 90% to 97% being singletons, with the ten largest covering over 0.2%. CD8 cells regarded as naive lacked CD45RO, were positively chosen for CCR7, and omitted terminally differentiated effector memory CD45RA+ cells. Sequencing was carried out using naive CD8+ T cells sorted from blood. The receptors here all came from a man aged 25-45 years in good health.

CDR3 in amino acids: CASSLEGSGTSYEQYF. The DNA for the CDR3 is TGTGCCAGCAGCTTAGAGGGTAGCGGGACCTCCTACGAGCAGTACTTC. The rearrangement links TRBV7-9 to TRBJ2-7, with 8 nucleotides matching TRBD2. CDR1 is SEHNR and CDR2 is FQNEAQ in the germline V gene (reference sequence). With V trimmed by 1 base and J by 0 bases, 5 bases remained unmatched. The CDR3 is made up of 16 amino acids.

The chain joins TRBV4-1 to TRBJ1-1, with 7 nucleotides matching TRBD1. The V gene's germline CDR1 is MGHRA and CDR2 YSYEKL. V lost 3 bases to trimming and J lost 6 bases; unmatched junction nucleotides: 4. The CDR3 consists of 13 residues. CDR3 nucleotide sequence: TGCGCCAGCAGCCACATGACAGGGCCTGAAGCTTTCTTT. It yields the protein CASSHMTGPEAFF.

To note about this clone: This sample includes further DNA sequences coding for the same CDR3. The chain has TRBV7-9 and TRBJ2-7, with D unclear. CDR3 length: 12 residues. Trimming shortened V by 6 bases and J by 0 bases, and 6 bases separated the two germline ends. The germline V gene has CDR1 SEHNR and CDR2 FQNEAQ (reference sequence). CDR3 amino acids: CASSPPSYEQYF. As DNA, the CDR3 is TGTGCCAGCAGTCCTCCCTCCTACGAGCAGTACTTC.

The J gene is TRBJ1-1, the V gene TRBV27, with D perhaps TRBD1 (5 bases). The CDR3 extends over 15 amino acids. V dropped 7 bases and J dropped 1 base, with 16 bases sitting between them. Germline V gives CDR1 MNHEY, CDR2 SMNVEV (reference sequence). CDR3: CASTQVWGGNTEAFF. In DNA form, the CDR3 reads TGTGCCAGCACCCAAGTTTGGGGGGGGAACACTGAAGCTTTCTTT.

The gene calls are TRBV7-8 and TRBJ2-7, with D maybe TRBD2 (6 bases). Deletions cut 1 base from V and 4 bases from J, with 11 bases between. CDR1 is SGHVS and CDR2 is FQNEAQ in the germline V gene. CDR3 length: 14 residues. The CDR3 region has the DNA TGTGCCAGCAGCTTAGTCCCGGGAGTTTACGAGCAGTACTTC. Amino acid sequence: CASSLVPGVYEQYF.

About this clone: This CDR3 is also generated by other DNA sequences in the sample. The rearrangement joins TRBV7-9 to TRBJ2-7, with no clear D. V was pared by 5 bases and J by 4 bases, with 9 bases between. In germline, CDR1 is SEHNR, CDR2 FQNEAQ (reference sequence). CDR3 length: 12 amino acids. The CDR3, as DNA: TGTGCCAGCAGCCCACCCAGGTACGAGCAGTACTTC. Protein product: CASSPPRYEQYF.

The chain joins TRBV5-4 to TRBJ1-1; D uncertain. The germline V gene encodes CDR1 SGHNT and CDR2 YYREEE (reference sequence). The V end was cut by 0 bases, the J end by 1 base, with 10 bases between. This CDR3 region has 15 residues. CDR3 region: CASSLVGEANTEAFF. In nucleotides, the CDR3 is TGTGCCAGCAGCTTGGTCGGTGAGGCGAACACTGAAGCTTTCTTT.

This chain links TRBV9 with TRBJ2-1; D might be TRBD1 or TRBD2, each matching 5 bases. The V end was cut by 0 bases, the J end by 5 bases, with 12 bases between. Germline CDR1 SGDLS, CDR2 YYNGEE. The CDR3 runs to 15 residues. CDR3 region: CASSVVGTADNEQFF. CDR3 bases: TGTGCCAGCAGCGTAGTAGGGACGGCCGACAATGAGCAGTTCTTC.

The gene calls are TRBV9 and TRBJ2-7; D ambiguous. Deletions cut 0 bases from V and 2 bases from J, with 9 bases between. The CDR3 spans 14 residues. Germline lookup yields CDR1 SGDLS and CDR2 YYNGEE. The CDR3 sequence: CASSVGGYPYEQYF. The CDR3 DNA reads as TGTGCCAGCAGCGTAGGCGGTTACCCCTACGAGCAGTACTTC.

This clone was observed once. CDR3 nucleotides: TGTGCCAGCAGTTTACTGGGGAATAATGAAAAACTGTTTTTT. It translates to CASSLLGNNEKLFF. V and J are TRBV27 and TRBJ1-4, with no clear D. Per the germline V gene, CDR1 is MNHEY and CDR2 is SMNVEV (reference sequence). V lost 2 bases and J lost 4, with 8 bases in between. This CDR3 region has 14 residues.

V is TRBV15 and J is TRBJ2-7; D call uncertain. Germline V gene data show CDR1 as LNHNV and CDR2 as YYDKDF (reference sequence). The V end lost 1 base, the J end lost 0 bases, and 16 bases lay between the germline ends. The length of the CDR3 is 17 residues. CDR3 residues: CATSRVNLRHGSYEQYF. The CDR3, as DNA: TGTGCCACCAGCAGAGTTAATTTAAGACACGGCTCCTACGAGCAGTACTTC. The full variable domain, in which reference TRBV15 and TRBJ2-7 provide the parts outside the CDR3, is DAMVIQNPRYQVTQFGKPVTLSCSQTLNHNVMYWYQQKSSQAPKLLFHYYDKDFNNEADTPDNFQSRRPNTSFCFLDIRSPGLGDTAMYLCATSRVNLRHGSYEQYFGPGTRLTVT.

The CDR3 here is CASSSSPGTGSMNTEAFF. DNA of the CDR3: TGTGCCAGCAGCTCTAGTCCCGGGACAGGTTCCATGAACACTGAAGCTTTCTTT. This chain uses TRBV7-9 with TRBJ1-1; TRBD1 matches at 8 bases. The CDR3 consists of 18 residues. The germline V gene encodes CDR1 SEHNR and CDR2 FQNEAQ (reference sequence). V was clipped by 4 bases and J by 0 bases; unmatched bases: 13. Based on the CDR3 plus reference TRBV7-9 and TRBJ1-1, the full variable domain is DTGVSQNPRHKITKRGQNVTFRCDPISEHNRLYWYRQTLGQGPEFLTYFQNEAQLEKSRLLSDRFSAERPKGSFSTLEIQRTEQGDSAMYLCASSSSPGTGSMNTEAFFGQGTRLTVV.

The J gene is TRBJ2-5, the V gene TRBV11-2; 8 bases are shared with TRBD2. CDR3 length: 14 amino acids. Germline trimming cut 4 bases from V and 5 bases from J; bases unmatched to any gene: 6. Germline CDR1 reads SGHAT; CDR2 reads FQNNGV. The CDR3 protein is CASSSKAGEETQYF. The CDR3 DNA reads as TGTGCCAGCAGCTCCAAAGCGGGAGAGGAGACCCAGTACTTC. The full variable domain, rest sourced from reference TRBV11-2 and TRBJ2-5, is EAGVAQSPRYKIIEKRQSVAFWCNPISGHATLYWYQQILGQGPKLLIQFQNNGVVDDSQLPKDRFSAERLKGVDSTLKIQPAKLEDSAVYLCASSSKAGEETQYFGPGTRLLVL.

CDR3 region: CASSSSTGQEQETQYF. The CDR3 DNA follows: TGCGCCAGCAGCTCTTCAACGGGCCAGGAACAAGAGACCCAGTACTTC. The chain joins TRBV5-1 to TRBJ2-5; D gene unclear. The V and J ends lost 3 bases and 2 bases respectively, with 17 bases between them. This CDR3 has 16 residues. Germline loops: CDR1 SGHRS, CDR2 YFSETQ.

The count of this clone is one. V gene TRBV5-1 combines with J gene TRBJ2-5, with 7 bases aligning to TRBD2. CDR3 length: 15 residues. The V segment lost 2 bases and the J segment 4 bases; nucleotides outside the gene matches: 8. Germline values: CDR1 SGHRS, CDR2 YFSETQ. CDR3 DNA sequence: TGCGCCAGCAGCTTCCAAGCGGGAAGGGGAGAGACCCAGTACTTC. It specifies CASSFQAGRGETQYF.

V and J are TRBV19 and TRBJ2-1; D is possibly TRBD1 (6 bases). The CDR3 covers 16 residues. V was shortened by 2 bases and J by 9 bases, with 20 bases between the two germline ends. CDR1 and CDR2 (germline): LNHDA, SQIVND (reference sequence). CDR3 protein: CASSISLGGIDGEQFF. CDR3 in DNA: TGTGCCAGTAGTATATCTCTTGGGGGCATTGACGGTGAGCAGTTCTTC. Drawing the rest from reference TRBV19 and TRBJ2-1, the complete variable domain is DGGITQSPKYLFRKEGQNVTLSCEQNLNHDAMYWYRQDPGQGLRLIYYSQIVNDFQKGDIAEGYSVSREKKESFPLTVTSAQKNPTAFYLCASSISLGGIDGEQFFGPGTRLTVL.

This clone was seen just once. This rearrangement joins TRBV7-9 to TRBJ2-5, with D perhaps TRBD2 (6 bases). V gave up 0 bases and J gave up 5 bases, with 10 bases separating them. CDR3 length equals 14 residues. From germline, CDR1 is SEHNR and CDR2 FQNEAQ (reference sequence). CDR3 nucleotides: TGTGCCAGCAGCTTAGCGCTAGCGACGGAGACCCAGTACTTC. Translation gives CASSLALATETQYF.

V and J are TRBV18 and TRBJ2-1; D might be TRBD1 or TRBD2, each matching 5 bases. V was clipped by 3 bases and J by 0 bases, with 9 bases between them. This CDR3 spans 15 amino acids. Germline values: CDR1 KGHSH, CDR2 LQKENI. The chain's CDR3 is CASSPEGSSYNEQFF. The CDR3 nucleotides read TGTGCCAGCTCACCTGAGGGGAGCTCCTACAATGAGCAGTTCTTC.

The J gene is TRBJ2-7, the V gene TRBV5-6, with 8 bases lining up with TRBD1. After removal of 0 bases from V and 2 bases from J, the junction contained 1 base not matched to a gene. The CDR3 loop spans 14 amino acids. Germline CDR1 and CDR2: SGHDT and YYEEEE. This CDR3 is CASSLAGGPYEQYF. The DNA for the CDR3 is TGTGCCAGCAGCTTGGCAGGGGGCCCCTACGAGCAGTACTTC. The entire variable domain, with the rest obtained from reference TRBV5-6 and TRBJ2-7, is as follows: DAGVTQSPTHLIKTRGQQVTLRCSPKSGHDTVSWYQQALGQGPQFIFQYYEEEERQRGNFPDRFSGHQFPNYSSELNVNALLLGDSALYLCASSLAGGPYEQYFGPGTRLTVT.

V is TRBV7-9 and J is TRBJ2-7; D may be TRBD2 (6 bases). CDR3 length equals 15 residues. Germline values: CDR1 SEHNR, CDR2 FQNEAQ (reference sequence). V lost 4 bases and J 3 bases, leaving 16 bases between the germline ends. CDR3 protein: CASSYRGSGLYEQYF. As DNA, the CDR3 is TGTGCCAGCAGCTACCGGGGGTCAGGGCTCTACGAGCAGTACTTC.

The chain has TRBV5-5 and TRBJ2-5; D is ambiguous. The length of the CDR3 is 14 residues. Trimming left V 0 bases short and J 3 bases short, with 9 bases between. The germline V gene encodes CDR1 SGHKS and CDR2 YYEKEE (reference sequence). In DNA, the CDR3 is TGTGCCAGCAGCTTGGGAGCAGAAGAAGAGACCCAGTACTTC. As protein: CASSLGAEEETQYF. The complete variable domain, with remaining parts taken from reference TRBV5-5 and TRBJ2-5, reads DAGVTQSPTHLIKTRGQQVTLRCSPISGHKSVSWYQQVLGQGPQFIFQYYEKEERGRGNFPDRFSARQFPNYSSELNVNALLLGDSALYLCASSLGAEEETQYFGPGTRLLVL.

The gene calls are TRBV28 and TRBJ1-5; 8 positions match TRBD1. The CDR3 consists of 17 residues. Germline CDR1 reads MDHEN; CDR2 reads SYDVKM. Losses at the gene ends were 7 bases for V and 0 bases for J; bases not matched to a gene: 11. The CDR3 DNA reads TGTGCCAGCAACATTGGACAGGGCGACTATAGCAATCAGCCCCAGCATTTT. Translating it yields CASNIGQGDYSNQPQHF.

The chain carries TRBV30 and TRBJ2-4; 10 bases are shared with TRBD2. The trim removed 2 bases at V and 5 bases at J, leaving 3 bases unmatched. The germline V gene has CDR1 GTSNPN and CDR2 SVGIG (reference sequence). The CDR3 extends over 14 amino acids. As DNA, the CDR3 is TGTGCCTGGAGTCCGGGGACTAGCGAAAACATTCAGTACTTC. The encoded protein is CAWSPGTSENIQYF. Together with reference TRBV30 and TRBJ2-4, the CDR3 gives the full variable domain: SQTIHQWPATLVQPVGSPLSLECTVEGTSNPNLYWYRQAAGRGLQLLFYSVGIGQISSEVPQNLSASRPQDRQFILSSKKLLLSDSGFYLCAWSPGTSENIQYFGAGTRLSVL.

The rearrangement joins TRBV6-6 to TRBJ1-1, with D perhaps TRBD1 (5 bases). Germline assignment: CDR1 MNHNY and CDR2 SVGAGI (reference sequence). V gave up 5 bases and J gave up 0 bases, with 13 bases separating them. CDR3 size: 15 residues. CDR3 nucleotides: TGTGCCAGCAGTGTCGCACAGGAGATGAACACTGAAGCTTTCTTT. Translating gives CASSVAQEMNTEAFF.